The following is a T cell receptor beta chain sequence with its context. Sequencing was performed with immunoSEQ multiplex PCR; in TCRdb, only in-frame clones are kept and a portion is missing. Of under 1,900,000 clones in the sample, approximately 98.5% were seen once. This entry is derived from a study of shared clonotypes between healthy human individuals. The CDR3 runs to 17 residues. V was pared by 8 bases and J by 0 bases, with 20 bases between. The germline gives CDR1 SGHVS, CDR2 FNYEAQ. Input material: naive CD4+ T cells sorted from blood. Subset reported: CD45RA+ positively selected. The chain combines TRBV7-6 with TRBJ1-3; no clear D gene. The origin of this receptor is a man aged 25-45 years in good health. CDR3 coding DNA: TGTGCCAGCGACCACCAGATAAGGGCGCGCTCTGGAAACACCATATATTTT. This codes for CASDHQIRARSGNTIYF.